This T cell receptor beta chain was observed in a study of regulatory T cells in long-lasting Graves disease. Through Arm-PCR of CDR3 regions and iRepertoire HTBI primers, TCR beta libraries were built. Per the study methods: In the combined samples, approximately 62 TRBV and some 14 TRBJ segments were identified. TCRdb called the multiplex PCR reads again in MiXCR, with one record for every CDR3 protein. The V and J calls and clone size are TCRdb's, not the authors'. Found here are roughly 350,000 distinct CDR3 sequences, 16% of them singletons; the top ten hold 25% to 30%. Many counts were recorded for this clonotype. Described time point: newly diagnosed GD, antithyroid drugs for less than 3 months. PBMCs provided the RNA from which the TCR library was made. These records were also assigned to another study, of T cells in Graves' hyperthyroidism and ophthalmopathy.

The receptor was derived from a man aged 35-49 years with Graves disease. The material sequenced was peripheral blood mononuclear cells (PBMCs), taken at new diagnosis, from a patient treated with antithyroid drugs.

The CDR3 coding sequence is TGTGCCAGCACCTCTCGGGGGCGCGGTAATTCACCCCTCCACTTT. This encodes CASTSRGRGNSPLHF. The chain carries TRBV5-5 and TRBJ1-6, with D possibly being TRBD1 (6 bases). Germline assignment: CDR1 SGHKS and CDR2 YYEKEE (reference sequence). V lost 6 bases and J 6 bases, leaving 16 bases between the germline ends. This CDR3 has 15 amino acids.